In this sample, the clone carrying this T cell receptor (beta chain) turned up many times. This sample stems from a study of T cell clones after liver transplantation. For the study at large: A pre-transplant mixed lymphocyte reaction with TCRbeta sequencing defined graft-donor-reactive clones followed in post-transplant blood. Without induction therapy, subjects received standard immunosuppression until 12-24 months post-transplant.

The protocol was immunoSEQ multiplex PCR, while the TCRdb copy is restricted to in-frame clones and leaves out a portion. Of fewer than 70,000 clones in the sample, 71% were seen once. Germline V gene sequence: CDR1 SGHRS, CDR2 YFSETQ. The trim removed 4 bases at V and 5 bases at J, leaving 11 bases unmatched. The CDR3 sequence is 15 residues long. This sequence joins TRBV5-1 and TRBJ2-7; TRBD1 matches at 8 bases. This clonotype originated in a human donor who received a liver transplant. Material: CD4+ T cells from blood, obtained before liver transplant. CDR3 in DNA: TGCGCCAGCAGCATGGGGACAGGCCCTCTACACGAGCAGTACTTC. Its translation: CASSMGTGPLHEQYF.